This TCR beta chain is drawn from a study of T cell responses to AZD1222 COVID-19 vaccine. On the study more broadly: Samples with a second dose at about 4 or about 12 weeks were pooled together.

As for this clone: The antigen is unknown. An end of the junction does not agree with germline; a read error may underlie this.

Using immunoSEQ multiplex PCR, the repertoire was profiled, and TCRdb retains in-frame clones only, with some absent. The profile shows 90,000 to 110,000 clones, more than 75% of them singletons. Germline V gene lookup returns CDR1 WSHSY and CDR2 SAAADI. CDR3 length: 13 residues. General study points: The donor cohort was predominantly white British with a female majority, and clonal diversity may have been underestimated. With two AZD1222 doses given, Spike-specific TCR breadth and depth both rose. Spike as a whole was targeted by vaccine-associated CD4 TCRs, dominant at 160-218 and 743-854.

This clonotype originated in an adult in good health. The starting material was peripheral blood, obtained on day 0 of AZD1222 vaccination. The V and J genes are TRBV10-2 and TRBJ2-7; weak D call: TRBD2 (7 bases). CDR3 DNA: TGCGCCAGCAGTGAGTCAGGGGGGGTGACGGGGAACTTC. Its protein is CASSESGGVTGNF.